This TCR beta chain comes out of a study of blood T cell repertoires in COVID-19. Study details: Donors in the United States, Italy and Spain gave samples during acute or convalescent COVID-19. The analysed material was cDNA or gDNA that came from T cells, B-cell-depleted T cells, or PBMCs.

The length of the CDR3 is 15 residues. Trimming left V 0 bases short and J 5 bases short, with 16 bases between. Per germline, CDR1 GTSNPN and CDR2 SVGIG (reference sequence). TCRdb's copy holds only in-frame clones and misses some; the assay was immunoSEQ multiplex PCR. The sample includes more than 85,000 clones, over 70% of them seen just once. Material for sequencing was peripheral blood. This chain links TRBV30 with TRBJ2-5, with TRBD2 as a possible D gene (6 bases). This receptor was obtained from a man aged 55 to 70 with acute or convalescent COVID-19. CDR3 amino acids: CAWSVGFSGGETQYF. The DNA for the CDR3 is TGTGCCTGGAGTGTAGGTTTCTCCGGAGGGGAGACCCAGTACTTC. The complete variable domain, with remaining parts taken from reference TRBV30 and TRBJ2-5, reads SQTIHQWPATLVQPVGSPLSLECTVEGTSNPNLYWYRQAAGRGLQLLFYSVGIGQISSEVPQNLSASRPQDRQFILSSKKLLLSDSGFYLCAWSVGFSGGETQYFGPGTRLLVL.